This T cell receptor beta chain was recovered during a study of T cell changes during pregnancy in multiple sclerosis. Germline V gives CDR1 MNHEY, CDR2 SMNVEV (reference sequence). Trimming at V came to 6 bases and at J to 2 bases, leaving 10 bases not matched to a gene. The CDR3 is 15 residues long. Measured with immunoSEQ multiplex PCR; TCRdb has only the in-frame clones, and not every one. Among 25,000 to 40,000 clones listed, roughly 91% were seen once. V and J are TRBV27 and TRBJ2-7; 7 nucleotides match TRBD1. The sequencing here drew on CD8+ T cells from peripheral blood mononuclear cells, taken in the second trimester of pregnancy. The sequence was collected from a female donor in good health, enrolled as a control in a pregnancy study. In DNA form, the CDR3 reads TGTGCCAGCAGGCTTCTGACAGGGCCGACCTACGAGCAGTACTTC. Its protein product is CASRLLTGPTYEQYF.